These 32 T cell receptor beta chains share one sample of origin, sequenced in a study of blood T cells in healthy people across ages. PCR was performed a second time for about 7 to 11 cycles using a sample-barcoded 5' primer and a J-beta primer mix. TCRdb re-analysed the 5' RACE reads in MiXCR, keeping a single row per CDR3 protein. Of more than 800,000 distinct CDR3 sequences listed, around 30% are singletons. Sequencing was carried out using blood. The receptors here all came from a woman older than 75 in good health.

This clonotype was counted at least ten times. V gene TRBV7-2 combines with J gene TRBJ2-1; the match to TRBD1 covers 7 bases. The V segment lost 1 base and the J segment 4 bases; nucleotides outside the gene matches: 4. The germline V gene encodes CDR1 SGHTA and CDR2 FQGNSA. CDR3 size: 15 residues. In DNA, the CDR3 is TGTGCCAGCAGCTTAGTAGGGGGCGGGTACAATGAGCAGTTCTTC. Protein: CASSLVGGGYNEQFF.

This clonotype was counted at least ten times. The V gene is TRBV18, the J gene TRBJ2-7; D might be TRBD1 (5 bases). Deletions cut 4 bases from V and 2 bases from J, with 12 bases between. CDR1 is KGHSH and CDR2 is LQKENI in the germline V gene. The CDR3 has 14 residues. The CDR3 sequence is CASSLLGDPYEQYF. The CDR3 region has the DNA TGTGCCAGCTCACTGCTAGGGGATCCCTACGAGCAGTACTTC. Full variable domain (missing parts from reference TRBV18 and TRBJ2-7): NAGVMQNPRHLVRRRGQEARLRCSPMKGHSHVYWYRQLPEEGLKFMVYLQKENIIDESGMPKERFSAEFPKEGPSILRIQQVVRGDSAAYFCASSLLGDPYEQYFGPGTRLTVT.

CDR3 sequence (DNA): TGTGCCAGCAGCCAAATACAAGGGGCGCAGGGGACCCAGTACTTC. This encodes CASSQIQGAQGTQYF. The chain combines TRBV7-6 with TRBJ2-7, with D possibly matching TRBD1 (5 bases). The end of the DNA fits TRBJ2-5 better, so the J call may be wrong. Germline V gene sequence: CDR1 SGHVS, CDR2 FNYEAQ. This CDR3 has 15 amino acids.

This clonotype has a count of ten or more. This rearrangement joins TRBV7-2 to TRBJ2-4; unclear D gene. The CDR3 totals 14 residues. V lost 2 bases to trimming and J lost 0 bases, with 5 bases between them. CDR1 and CDR2 (germline): SGHTA, FQGNSA. The CDR3 DNA follows: TGTGCCAGCAGCTTAATCGTAGCCAAAAACATTCAGTACTTC. This codes for CASSLIVAKNIQYF. Together with reference TRBV7-2 and TRBJ2-4, the CDR3 gives the full variable domain: GAGVSQSPSNKVTEKGKDVELRCDPISGHTALYWYRQSLGQGLEFLIYFQGNSAPDKSGLPSDRFSAERTGGSVSTLTIQRTQQEDSAVYLCASSLIVAKNIQYFGAGTRLSVL.

The sample holds many counts of this clonotype. The chain combines TRBV6-1 with TRBJ2-7, with D perhaps matching TRBD1 (6 bases). From germline, CDR1 is MNHNS and CDR2 SASEGT. This CDR3 has 16 residues. The V end lost 3 bases, the J end lost 2 bases, and 17 bases lay between the germline ends. CDR3 sequence reads: CASSEPRRGSPYEQYF. The DNA of the CDR3 is TGTGCCAGCAGTGAGCCCCGCAGGGGAAGTCCCTACGAGCAGTACTTC.

This clonotype has a count of ten or more. This CDR3 is CASSLSLDGGGQETQYF. CDR3 bases: TGTGCCAGCAGCTTATCTCTTGACGGGGGGGGGCAAGAGACCCAGTACTTC. The chain has TRBV5-5 and TRBJ2-5; 8 bases map to TRBD2. The CDR3 is 17 amino acids. J gave up 2 bases and V 2 bases, and 11 bases lay outside the gene matches. The germline V gene encodes CDR1 SGHKS and CDR2 YYEKEE (reference sequence).

Only a few counts were recorded for this clonotype. CDR3 sequence (DNA): TGTGCCAGCAGTGAAATGACACCCCTTACGAGGGCCGGGGAGCTGTTTTTT. It encodes CASSEMTPLTRAGELFF. This sequence joins TRBV25-1 and TRBJ2-2, with D tentatively TRBD2 (5 bases). The CDR3 runs 17 residues. Germline V gene data show CDR1 as MGHDK and CDR2 as SYGVNS. V lost 2 bases and J lost 6, with 19 bases in between.

This clonotype was observed at least ten times. For the CDR3, the DNA is TGTGCCAGCCAGCGGGGAGACACTAGCACAGATACGCAGTATTTT. It encodes CASQRGDTSTDTQYF. This sequence joins TRBV7-2 and TRBJ2-3; the match to TRBD2 covers 7 bases. The V gene's germline CDR1 is SGHTA and CDR2 FQGNSA. There are 15 residues in the CDR3. V lost 8 bases to trimming and J lost 0 bases; unmatched junction nucleotides: 8.

The chain couples TRBV5-8 to TRBJ1-1; 8 bases are a match to TRBD1. With 2 bases clipped from V and 5 bases from J, the junction kept 11 bases outside the gene matches. Germline V gene sequence: CDR1 SGHTS, CDR2 YDEGEE. The CDR3 runs 16 residues. The CDR3 DNA follows: TGTGCCAGCAGCTTCGGGCAGGGGGCCGGCGGGACTGAAGCTTTCTTT. Protein: CASSFGQGAGGTEAFF.

This clonotype was counted at least ten times. The chain couples TRBV11-1 to TRBJ2-3; D possibly matches TRBD1 or TRBD2 (6 bases each). V lost 6 bases and J 3 bases, leaving 19 bases between the germline ends. CDR3 length: 16 amino acids. CDR1 and CDR2 (germline): SGHAT, FQDESV (reference sequence). CDR3 DNA: TGTGCCAGCAGTCTTAACTCGGGGGCTTATACAGATACGCAGTATTTT. Translated: CASSLNSGAYTDTQYF. The full variable domain, rest sourced from reference TRBV11-1 and TRBJ2-3, is EAEVAQSPRYKITEKSQAVAFWCDPISGHATLYWYRQILGQGPELLVQFQDESVVDDSQLPKDRFSAERLKGVDSTLKIQPAELGDSAMYLCASSLNSGAYTDTQYFGPGTRLTVL.

The chain links TRBV6-6 to TRBJ2-5; TRBD1 might be the D (6 bases). The CDR3 contains 14 residues. V shed 8 bases and J shed 1 base, with 14 bases lying between them. Germline CDR1 is MNHNY and CDR2 is SVGAGI (reference sequence). The CDR3 DNA reads as TGTGCCAGCGAGCAGGACAGCCTCCAAGAGACCCAGTACTTC. This translates into CASEQDSLQETQYF.

This clonotype has at least ten counts. This chain links TRBV27 with TRBJ2-1, with TRBD2 matching over 11 bases. The CDR3 runs to 17 residues. Losses at the gene ends were 4 bases for V and 5 bases for J; bases not matched to a gene: 10. CDR1 is MNHEY and CDR2 is SMNVEV in the germline V gene (reference sequence). The DNA for the CDR3 is TGTGCCAGCAGTTCGCTCTTAGCGGGGGGGCTCAACAATGAGCAGTTCTTC. This translates into CASSSLLAGGLNNEQFF.

In its sample, this clonotype was seen many times. The V and J genes are TRBV6-1 and TRBJ2-3; tentative D call: TRBD1 (5 bases). The CDR3 consists of 14 residues. With 6 bases removed from V and 5 bases from J, the gap between germline ends came to 15 bases. Per the germline V gene, CDR1 is MNHNS and CDR2 is SASEGT. Here the CDR3 reads CASSPGRSQDTQYF. The CDR3 bases are TGTGCCAGCAGCCCAGGGCGCTCCCAAGATACGCAGTATTTT.

The chain employs TRBV29-1 and TRBJ2-6; D gene unclear. Trimming took off 4 bases at V and 2 bases at J, with 6 bases between the two ends. Germline V CDR1 and CDR2: SQVTM, ANQGSEA. The CDR3 runs to 13 residues. CDR3 loop: CSVGVAGANVLTF. Here the CDR3 DNA reads TGCAGCGTTGGGGTGGCTGGGGCCAACGTCCTGACTTTC. The complete variable domain, with remaining parts taken from reference TRBV29-1 and TRBJ2-6, reads SAVISQKPSRDICQRGTSLTIQCQVDSQVTMMFWYRQQPGQSLTLIATANQGSEATYESGFVIDKFPISRPNLTFSTLTVSNMSPEDSSIYLCSVGVAGANVLTFGAGSRLTVL.

The J gene is TRBJ1-6, the V gene TRBV7-2; D is ambiguous. Germline assignment: CDR1 SGHTA and CDR2 FQGNSA. The CDR3 has 16 amino acids. Trimming stripped 7 bases from V and 7 bases from J, with 20 bases between. CDR3 sequence reads: CASNPGGVGGNSPLHF. As DNA, the CDR3 is TGTGCCAGCAATCCCGGAGGAGTTGGAGGAAATTCACCCCTCCACTTT. The full variable domain, its missing parts supplied by reference TRBV7-2 and TRBJ1-6, is GAGVSQSPSNKVTEKGKDVELRCDPISGHTALYWYRQSLGQGLEFLIYFQGNSAPDKSGLPSDRFSAERTGGSVSTLTIQRTQQEDSAVYLCASNPGGVGGNSPLHFGNGTRLTVT.

The chain has TRBV7-2 and TRBJ2-1, with TRBD2 as a possible D gene (6 bases). V was shortened by 3 bases and J by 2 bases, with 17 bases between the two germline ends. Germline CDR1 is SGHTA and CDR2 is FQGNSA. The CDR3 is made up of 17 amino acids. The CDR3 region has the DNA TGTGCCAGCAGCTTGATAGTGGTTAGCGGCGCCTACAATGAGCAGTTCTTC. It encodes CASSLIVVSGAYNEQFF.

J is TRBJ1-2 and V is TRBV6-1; 8 positions agree with TRBD1. Germline V gives CDR1 MNHNS, CDR2 SASEGT. The CDR3 consists of 16 residues. V was pared by 5 bases and J by 5 bases, with 13 bases of the junction left unmatched. The CDR3 loop reads CASSKRWPTGDYGYTF. The DNA of the CDR3 is TGTGCCAGCAGTAAACGGTGGCCGACAGGGGATTATGGCTACACCTTC.

This clonotype was seen at least ten times. The chain couples TRBV5-1 to TRBJ1-1, with TRBD1 matching 7 bases. Germline-derived CDR1 and CDR2 are SGHRS and YFSETQ. The CDR3 spans 14 residues. The junction had 7 bases not matched to a gene; V was cut back by 4 bases and J by 4 bases. The CDR3 DNA sequence: TGCGCCAGCAGCAACGGACAGGTTGGCACTGAAGCTTTCTTT. Protein: CASSNGQVGTEAFF. Drawing the rest from reference TRBV5-1 and TRBJ1-1, the complete variable domain is KAGVTQTPRYLIKTRGQQVTLSCSPISGHRSVSWYQQTPGQGLQFLFEYFSETQRNKGNFPGRFSGRQFSNSRSEMNVSTLELGDSALYLCASSNGQVGTEAFFGQGTRLTVV.

V gene TRBV11-2 combines with J gene TRBJ2-2, with no clear D. Germline-derived CDR1 and CDR2 are SGHAT and FQNNGV. The CDR3 contains 17 residues. Trimming cost V 2 bases and J 0 bases, with 13 bases left between them. CDR3 in amino acids: CASSLKPLFPNTGELFF. As DNA, the CDR3 is TGTGCCAGCAGCTTAAAACCCCTCTTCCCGAACACCGGGGAGCTGTTTTTT.

This clonotype was seen repeatedly, ten times or more. The chain is built from TRBV5-1 and TRBJ2-3, with D perhaps TRBD2 (5 bases). Trimming left V 9 bases short and J 4 bases short, with 21 bases between. CDR3 length: 15 amino acids. Looked up from germline, CDR1 is SGHRS and CDR2 is YFSETQ. The CDR3 nucleotides read TGCGCCACCAAAATTGACCCAGGAGGTTCAGATACGCAGTATTTT. Translating gives CATKIDPGGSDTQYF.

Ten or more counts support this clonotype. V gene TRBV5-6 combines with J gene TRBJ2-1; TRBD2 aligns across 12 bases. The ends lost 4 bases at V and 5 bases at J; junction bases unmatched: 13. This CDR3 region has 18 residues. Per the germline V gene, CDR1 is SGHDT and CDR2 is YYEEEE. CDR3 coding DNA: TGTGCCAGCAGCCCAACTACTAGCGGGGGGATACCTCACAATGAGCAGTTCTTC. It is translated as CASSPTTSGGIPHNEQFF. Supplemented by reference TRBV5-6 and TRBJ2-1, the full variable domain reads DAGVTQSPTHLIKTRGQQVTLRCSPKSGHDTVSWYQQALGQGPQFIFQYYEEEERQRGNFPDRFSGHQFPNYSSELNVNALLLGDSALYLCASSPTTSGGIPHNEQFFGPGTRLTVL.

V gene TRBV20-1 combines with J gene TRBJ2-1, with D unclear. The germline gives CDR1 DFQATT, CDR2 SNEGSKA (reference sequence). Deletions cut 0 bases from V and 2 bases from J, with 5 bases between. CDR3 length equals 13 residues. The chain's CDR3 is CSARDRPYNEQFF. CDR3 DNA sequence: TGCAGTGCTAGAGATAGACCCTACAATGAGCAGTTCTTC.

This clonotype was observed a few times. This chain uses TRBV18 with TRBJ1-4, with D possibly being TRBD1 (6 bases). The germline V and J ends were trimmed by 3 bases and 0 bases, with 11 bases remaining between them. The CDR3 spans 16 residues. The germline V gene encodes CDR1 KGHSH and CDR2 LQKENI. CDR3 protein: CASSPVQGATNEKLFF. Written as DNA, the CDR3 is TGTGCCAGCTCACCCGTACAGGGTGCAACTAATGAAAAACTGTTTTTT.

This clonotype was seen ten or more times. V is TRBV4-1 and J is TRBJ1-2, with a tentative D call TRBD1 (5 bases). This CDR3 has 15 amino acids. Trimming removed 2 bases from V and 8 bases from J, with 18 bases in between. The germline V gene encodes CDR1 MGHRA and CDR2 YSYEKL. CDR3 sequence reads: CASSQLIFSPGGYTF. DNA of the CDR3: TGCGCCAGCAGCCAACTCATTTTTTCCCCAGGGGGCTACACCTTC.

This clonotype was picked up a small number of times. The rearrangement joins TRBV6-2 or TRBV6-3 to TRBJ1-2; D not certain. CDR1 is MNHEY and CDR2 is SVGEGT in the germline V gene. Between the trimmed V and J ends, which lost 0 bases and 2 bases, there was a span of 7 bases. This CDR3 spans 14 amino acids. The CDR3 here is CASSYSKYNYGYTF. CDR3 nucleotides: TGTGCCAGCAGTTACTCGAAATACAACTATGGCTACACCTTC.

In the case of this clonotype: Mismatch with germline at one junction end may stem from a read error. This rearrangement joins TRBV24-1 to TRBJ2-1; the match to TRBD1 covers 10 bases. The CDR3 loop spans 17 amino acids. CDR1 is KGHDR and CDR2 is SFDVKD in the germline V gene. CDR3 in amino acids: CAASDPTGQGFRGEQFF. CDR3 sequence (DNA): TGTGCCGCCAGTGACCCCACGGGACAGGGGTTCCGGGGTGAGCAGTTCTTC.

This clonotype was counted at least ten times. The rearrangement joins TRBV7-9 to TRBJ2-7; D is uncertain. Germline CDR1 is SEHNR and CDR2 is FQNEAQ (reference sequence). The ends were cut back, 7 bases at V and 3 bases at J, with 13 bases in the middle. CDR3 length: 13 residues. As DNA, the CDR3 is TGTGCCAGCACCATAGTGTCACACTACGAGCAGTACTTC. This codes for CASTIVSHYEQYF. Looking up the rest from reference TRBV7-9 and TRBJ2-7 gives the full variable domain: DTGVSQNPRHKITKRGQNVTFRCDPISEHNRLYWYRQTLGQGPEFLTYFQNEAQLEKSRLLSDRFSAERPKGSFSTLEIQRTEQGDSAMYLCASTIVSHYEQYFGPGTRLTVT.

The chain uses TRBV7-2 and TRBJ1-2; 9 positions agree with TRBD1. Trimming cost V 3 bases and J 7 bases; bases outside gene matches: 6. CDR1 SGHTA and CDR2 FQGNSA come from the germline V gene. CDR3 length: 14 amino acids. In DNA form, the CDR3 reads TGTGCCAGCAGCTTGACAGGGGGTCTGGCTGGCTACACCTTC. This sequence encodes CASSLTGGLAGYTF.

This clonotype appeared many times. The chain has TRBV12-3 or TRBV12-4 and TRBJ2-1; 7 nucleotides agree with TRBD2. V lost 9 bases and J lost 7; bases outside the gene matches: 12. CDR3 length: 14 amino acids. The DNA of the CDR3 is TGTGCCAGTTCCTGGGAAGGACTAGGGAATGAGCAGTTCTTC. This encodes CASSWEGLGNEQFF.

On this clonotype: A much larger clone lies one base from this, so it may be a read error. The chain links TRBV6-5 to TRBJ1-4, with 11 bases identical to TRBD1. The V gene's germline CDR1 is MNHEY and CDR2 SVGAGI. With V trimmed by 6 bases and J by 10 bases, 13 bases remained unmatched. The CDR3 contains 16 residues. CDR3 in amino acids: CASSRTGGKLSVKLFF. The DNA of the CDR3 is TGTGCCAGCAGCCGGACAGGGGGCAAGTTAAGTGTAAAACTGTTTTTT.

This clonotype was counted only a few times. Germline is not matched at one junction end, which may reflect a read error. This CDR3 reads CASSLAGGNNEKRFF. Written as DNA, the CDR3 is TGTGCCAGCAGCTTAGCTGGTGGGAATAATGAAAAACGGTTTTTT. V and J are TRBV7-9 and TRBJ1-4; D call uncertain. This CDR3 has 15 amino acids. Per germline, CDR1 SEHNR and CDR2 FQNEAQ (reference sequence).

Concerning this clonotype itself: A much larger clone differs from this one at a single base, so this may be a read error. The CDR3 loop is CSALGPTDAQYF. CDR3 coding DNA: TGCAGTGCCCTCGGGCCTACGGATGCGCAGTATTTT. The chain recombines TRBV20-1 with TRBJ2-3; D unresolved. Germline V CDR1 and CDR2: DFQATT, SNEGSKA (reference sequence). Trimming took 6 bases from V and 10 from J, leaving 17 bases between them. This CDR3 has 12 residues.